The 10 T cell receptor beta chains below were found in one sample sequenced in a study of molecular identifiers for immune sequencing clone quantification (dated by TCRdb to the late 2010s). The library relied on PCR. The listed sequencing device is Illumina HiSeq 4000. TCRdb trimmed the raw reads at Q25, called clones with MiXCR and kept productive beta chains. CDR3 protein duplicates are merged, each entry listing the most common genes and DNA. This sample holds just under 650,000 distinct CDR3 sequences; approximately 20% were observed only once. The ten biggest clones cover 0.85% of the sample. Source material: naive CD8+ T cells from blood, with Jurkat cell RNA spiked in. The label giving this sample's cell subset or site can be read as: FACS-sorted CD8+CD4-CCR7+CD45RA+ naive T cells. All receptors come from a human donor in good health. Some libraries in this study had Jurkat cell RNA spiked in.

The chain uses TRBV7-6 and TRBJ2-7; TRBD1 or TRBD2 may be the D gene (6 bases each). Germline CDR1 is SGHVS and CDR2 is FNYEAQ. Trimming left V 1 base short and J 5 bases short, with 15 bases between. CDR3 size: 15 residues. In DNA form, the CDR3 reads TGTGCCAGCAGCTTAGATGTCGGAGGGACAAACGAGCAGTACTTC. The encoded protein is CASSLDVGGTNEQYF. Combining the CDR3 with reference TRBV7-6 and TRBJ2-7 gives the whole variable domain GAGVSQSPRYKVTKRGQDVALRCDPISGHVSLYWYRQALGQGPEFLTYFNYEAQQDKSGLPNDRFSAERPEGSISTLTIQRTEQRDSAMYRCASSLDVGGTNEQYFGPGTRLTVT.

This clonotype has ten or more counts. V is TRBV29-1 and J is TRBJ2-7; tentative D call: TRBD1 (5 bases). The CDR3 contains 13 residues. The germline V and J ends were trimmed by 3 bases and 2 bases, with 11 bases remaining between them. Per germline, CDR1 SQVTM and CDR2 ANQGSEA. CDR3 bases: TGCAGCGTTGAGGCACAGGACACCTACGAGCAGTACTTC. Translating it yields CSVEAQDTYEQYF.

As for this clonotype: One end of the junction fails to match germline, which may point to a read error. J is TRBJ1-3 and V is TRBV5-3; TRBD1 agrees at 7 bases. TRBV5-3 has ORF status, its function being uncertain. The CDR3 length is 15 residues. The CDR3 nucleotides read TGTGCCAGCAGCATAGGGACAGCCTCTGGAAACACCACATATTTT. It specifies CASSIGTASGNTTYF.

The sample holds many counts of this clonotype. The chain couples TRBV4-2 to TRBJ2-7; TRBD2 matches at 11 bases. V dropped 0 bases and J dropped 4; count of bases not matched to a gene: 2. The CDR3 is 15 amino acids. Germline-derived CDR1 and CDR2 are LGHNA and YNFKEQ. CDR3 in DNA: TGTGCCAGCAGCCAAGAGGGACTAGCGGATTACGAGCAGTACTTC. It codes for CASSQEGLADYEQYF.

This clonotype was observed at least ten times. The rearrangement links TRBV12-3 or TRBV12-4 to TRBJ2-1; D may be TRBD2 (5 bases). This CDR3 has 15 amino acids. V shed 6 bases and J shed 8 bases, with 20 bases lying between them. CDR3 sequence reads: CASSRGLYRMDEQFF. In DNA form, the CDR3 reads TGTGCCAGCAGCCGTGGACTGTACAGAATGGATGAGCAGTTCTTC.

Turning to this clonotype: This sequence may be a read error, since a much larger clone differs from it by one base. The gene calls are TRBV6-5 and TRBJ1-1; a weak D match, TRBD1 (5 bases). V was clipped by 0 bases and J by 2 bases, with 16 bases between them. This CDR3 is 17 amino acids long. Germline V gives CDR1 MNHEY, CDR2 SVGAGI. CDR3 loop: CASSYSNHWGINTEAFF. The CDR3 DNA reads TGTGCCAGCAGTTACTCTAATCATTGGGGCATTAACACTGAAGCTTTCTTT.

Remarks on this clonotype: A much larger clone differs from this one at a single base, so this may be a read error. The chain carries TRBV7-6 and TRBJ2-5; unclear D gene. V gave up 5 bases and J gave up 2 bases, with 18 bases separating them. This CDR3 has 16 amino acids. Germline V gene lookup returns CDR1 SGHVS and CDR2 FNYEAQ. CDR3 bases: TGTGCCAGCAGCGTAGTGGGTCATTCACAACAAGAGACCCAGTACTTC. It encodes CASSVVGHSQQETQYF.

This clonotype was observed many times. This chain links TRBV4-1 with TRBJ1-2; D perhaps matches TRBD1 (5 bases). Trimming shortened V by 0 bases and J by 4 bases, and 9 bases separated the two germline ends. This CDR3 comprises 14 residues. CDR1 and CDR2 from the germline V gene are MGHRA and YSYEKL. DNA for the CDR3: TGCGCCAGCAGCCAAGAGGGGGGGGGCTATGGCTACACCTTC. Protein product: CASSQEGGGYGYTF.

This clonotype was found a few times. A clone one base away is much larger, so this may be a read error. The chain links TRBV12-3 or TRBV12-4 to TRBJ2-3; D uncertain. The CDR3 contains 15 residues. V was cut by 4 bases and J by 1 base, with 12 bases left in between. CDR3 sequence: CASSYGRPGTDTQYF. The CDR3 nucleotides are TGTGCCAGCAGTTATGGGCGCCCGGGCACAGATACGCAGTATTTT.

Note on this clonotype: Possible read error: a much larger clone is one base away. The V call is TRBV7-9, the J call TRBJ2-3, with TRBD1 matching over 7 bases. Germline V gene sequence: CDR1 SEHNR, CDR2 FQNEAQ (reference sequence). This CDR3 has 15 amino acids. CDR3 bases: TGTGCCAGCAGCTCCCGGGACAGCCGCACAGATGCGCAGTATTTT. Translated, it gives CASSSRDSRTDAQYF.